The 26 T cell receptor beta chains listed next were all sequenced from one sample in a study of CD8 T cells in ankylosing spondylitis. General observations from the study: What appeared characteristic of ankylosing spondylitis blood was a TCR beta motif of 7 or 8 highly homologous variants.

TCRdb independently ran MiXCR on the 5' RACE reads; one entry per CDR3 protein. The sample has about 200,000 distinct CDR3 sequences; 6% to 8% are singletons. These receptors' targets are unknown. Sequenced sample: blood, either unsorted or a sorted T cell fraction (not recorded which). The receptors originated from a male donor with ankylosing spondylitis.

This clonotype was recorded many times. The chain carries TRBV7-8 and TRBJ2-7, with TRBD2 as a possible D gene (7 bases). The V and J ends lost 8 bases and 9 bases respectively, with 17 bases between them. Germline V gene sequence: CDR1 SGHVS, CDR2 FQNEAQ. There are 12 residues in the CDR3. This CDR3 is CASATGGHGQYF. The DNA for the CDR3 is TGTGCCAGCGCCACGGGGGGCCACGGGCAGTACTTC.

Many counts were recorded for this clonotype. V and J are TRBV4-3 and TRBJ2-7, with a weak D call TRBD2 (6 bases). This CDR3 has 19 residues. Germline CDR1 and CDR2: LGHNA and YSLEER. The V end lost 0 bases, the J end lost 5 bases, and 26 bases lay between the germline ends. CDR3 nucleotide sequence: TGCGCCAGCAGCCAAGATCACTATGGGGAGGCTCAACGGTCCAACGAGCAGTACTTC. This encodes CASSQDHYGEAQRSNEQYF.

This clonotype was recorded at least ten times. The chain recombines TRBV7-6 with TRBJ2-4; D call uncertain. V dropped 1 base and J dropped 6 bases, with 13 bases sitting between them. Germline CDR1 SGHVS, CDR2 FNYEAQ. The CDR3 has 15 residues. CDR3 DNA sequence: TGTGCCAGCAGCTTAGACAGCTCTCCGGGAAACATTCAGTACTTC. Protein product: CASSLDSSPGNIQYF.

This clonotype was observed many times. The chain is built from TRBV9 and TRBJ1-2; no firm D call. Per germline, CDR1 SGDLS and CDR2 YYNGEE. V was cut by 3 bases and J by 8 bases, with 17 bases left in between. CDR3 length equals 14 residues. The CDR3 sequence: CASSGGTLTAGYTF. The CDR3 DNA reads TGTGCCAGCAGCGGTGGTACACTCACGGCGGGCTACACCTTC.

The V call is TRBV28, the J call TRBJ2-6, with D possibly being TRBD2 (5 bases). Looked up from germline, CDR1 is MDHEN and CDR2 is SYDVKM. The CDR3 is 15 amino acids. The germline V and J ends were trimmed by 4 bases and 1 base, with 8 bases remaining between them. The DNA of the CDR3 is TGTGCCAGCAGTTCCCGGAGGTCTGGGGCCAACGTCCTGACTTTC. This sequence encodes CASSSRRSGANVLTF.

In this sample, this clonotype turned up a few times. V is TRBV18 and J is TRBJ1-2; 7 nucleotides align to TRBD1. Germline trimming cut 6 bases from V and 3 bases from J; bases unmatched to any gene: 10. Per germline, CDR1 KGHSH and CDR2 LQKENI. The length of the CDR3 is 15 residues. CDR3 coding DNA: TGTGCCAGCTCCACGAGCCGAGACAGGGACTATGGCTACACCTTC. It codes for CASSTSRDRDYGYTF.

This clonotype has just a few counts. J is TRBJ1-2 and V is TRBV6-1; 10 bases line up with TRBD1. J lost 6 bases, V lost 6 bases, and 13 bases had no gene match. CDR1 and CDR2 from the germline V gene are MNHNS and SASEGT. The CDR3 has 16 amino acids. This CDR3 is CASSSLGTGDSNGYTF. The CDR3, as DNA: TGTGCCAGCAGCTCCCTCGGGACAGGGGACTCAAATGGCTACACCTTC.

This clonotype was detected many times. V usage is TRBV30 and J usage is TRBJ1-1; possibly TRBD1 for D (5 bases). The CDR3 contains 11 residues. Germline CDR1 GTSNPN, CDR2 SVGIG (reference sequence). V shed 3 bases and J shed 5 bases, with 7 bases lying between them. CDR3 protein: CAWSQGTEAFF. CDR3 coding DNA: TGTGCCTGGAGCCAGGGAACTGAAGCTTTCTTT.

This clonotype came up a few times. The chain combines TRBV27 with TRBJ1-5; D gene uncertain. Trimming took off 5 bases at V and 1 base at J, with 9 bases between the two ends. The CDR3 is 14 amino acids. Germline V gene sequence: CDR1 MNHEY, CDR2 SMNVEV (reference sequence). The CDR3: CASSEVSSNQPQHF. CDR3 DNA sequence: TGTGCCAGCAGTGAAGTTTCGAGCAATCAGCCCCAGCATTTT.

This clonotype occurred many times. V is TRBV5-1 and J is TRBJ1-1; 7 nucleotides line up with TRBD1. The CDR3 is made up of 16 amino acids. CDR1 and CDR2 from the germline V gene are SGHRS and YFSETQ. J gave up 7 bases and V 4 bases, and 16 bases lay outside the gene matches. The CDR3 nucleotides read TGCGCCAGCAGCAACTCCGCAGATACAGGGGCTAATGAAGCTTTCTTT. Encoded protein: CASSNSADTGANEAFF. The whole variable domain, filled in from reference TRBV5-1 and TRBJ1-1, reads KAGVTQTPRYLIKTRGQQVTLSCSPISGHRSVSWYQQTPGQGLQFLFEYFSETQRNKGNFPGRFSGRQFSNSRSEMNVSTLELGDSALYLCASSNSADTGANEAFFGQGTRLTVV.

The chain couples TRBV4-3 to TRBJ2-2; D unclear. The V end lost 5 bases, the J end lost 1 base, and 20 bases lay between the germline ends. CDR3 length equals 18 residues. Germline V gene lookup returns CDR1 LGHNA and CDR2 YSLEER. The CDR3, as DNA: TGCGCCAGCAGCTCCGAAGTGGCTCCTTCGATGAACACCGGGGAGCTGTTTTTT. It is translated as CASSSEVAPSMNTGELFF.

This clonotype has at least ten counts. The genes are TRBV6-6 and TRBJ1-2; D remains ambiguous. The CDR3 sequence is 14 residues long. V was clipped by 7 bases and J by 2 bases, with 14 bases between them. Germline CDR1 is MNHNY and CDR2 is SVGAGI (reference sequence). The CDR3: CASTHLGGNYGYTF. CDR3 nucleotide sequence: TGTGCCAGCACCCACTTAGGAGGGAACTATGGCTACACCTTC.

This clonotype was detected many times. The chain combines TRBV4-3 with TRBJ2-1; either TRBD1 or TRBD2 may fit D (5 bases each). Germline V gene data show CDR1 as LGHNA and CDR2 as YSLEER. The CDR3 loop spans 13 amino acids. V was cut by 0 bases and J by 9 bases, with 9 bases left in between. CDR3 region: CASSQDYGAEQFF. The CDR3, as DNA: TGCGCCAGCAGCCAAGATTACGGGGCTGAGCAGTTCTTC.

The chain has TRBV28 and TRBJ2-7; D unresolved. Germline loops: CDR1 MDHEN, CDR2 SYDVKM. CDR3 size: 16 residues. Trimming took 3 bases from V and 4 from J, leaving 19 bases between them. The CDR3 DNA reads TGTGCCAGCAGTTTTCCGGTTCAGATGAGTTTTTACGAGCAGTACTTC. Its protein is CASSFPVQMSFYEQYF.

This clonotype was counted ten times or more. V gene TRBV12-3 or TRBV12-4 combines with J gene TRBJ2-3, with 11 bases identical to TRBD2. The CDR3 loop spans 14 amino acids. V shed 6 bases, J shed 6 bases, and the junction held 5 bases outside the gene matches. CDR3 loop: CASSRLAGPDTQYF. CDR3 sequence (DNA): TGTGCCAGCAGCCGACTAGCGGGACCTGATACGCAGTATTTT.

This clonotype was seen at least ten times. The V and J genes are TRBV5-1 and TRBJ1-1, with 7 positions matching TRBD1. The CDR3 extends over 13 amino acids. Looked up from germline, CDR1 is SGHRS and CDR2 is YFSETQ. With 4 bases clipped from V and 3 bases from J, the junction kept 3 bases outside the gene matches. The CDR3 coding sequence is TGCGCCAGCAGCCAGACAGGGTACACTGAAGCTTTCTTT. Translation gives CASSQTGYTEAFF.

There are a few counts of this clonotype. The chain has TRBV7-6 and TRBJ2-7; TRBD2 matches at 7 bases. This CDR3 is 16 amino acids long. V lost 0 bases, J lost 0 bases, and 5 bases stayed unmatched. CDR1 is SGHVS and CDR2 is FNYEAQ in the germline V gene. The chain's CDR3 is CASSLAAGVSSYEQYF. The DNA of the CDR3 is TGTGCCAGCAGCTTAGCCGCGGGGGTAAGCTCCTACGAGCAGTACTTC.

This clonotype has only a few counts. The chain combines TRBV7-8 with TRBJ2-1; 7 nucleotides agree with TRBD2. Losses at the gene ends were 2 bases for V and 0 bases for J; bases not matched to a gene: 4. Looked up from germline, CDR1 is SGHVS and CDR2 is FQNEAQ. CDR3 size: 16 residues. The CDR3 protein is CASSLPGGSSYNEQFF. CDR3 nucleotide sequence: TGTGCCAGCAGCTTACCCGGCGGGAGCTCCTACAATGAGCAGTTCTTC.

This clonotype came up a few times. The chain is built from TRBV6-1 and TRBJ1-2, with TRBD1 matching 7 bases. Germline V gene sequence: CDR1 MNHNS, CDR2 SASEGT. The CDR3 has 14 amino acids. Trimming removed 6 bases from V and 3 bases from J; junction bases left unmatched: 7. CDR3 coding DNA: TGTGCCAGCAGCCCCAAGACAGGGTACTATGGCTACACCTTC. Translated, it gives CASSPKTGYYGYTF.

This clonotype was detected many times. The genes are TRBV7-2 and TRBJ2-7; D is uncertain. The germline V gene has CDR1 SGHTA and CDR2 FQGNSA. CDR3 length equals 12 residues. Trimming removed 5 bases from V and 2 bases from J, with 7 bases in between. CDR3 sequence (DNA): TGTGCCAGCAGCCCACACCCCTACGAGCAGTACTTC. The encoded protein is CASSPHPYEQYF.

This clonotype has only a few counts. This sequence joins TRBV28 and TRBJ1-2; D is unclear. The length of the CDR3 is 15 residues. V was cut by 6 bases and J by 0 bases, with 14 bases left in between. Germline assignment: CDR1 MDHEN and CDR2 SYDVKM. The CDR3 DNA reads as TGTGCCAGCAGCCTACTCCCGTCCTCTAACTATGGCTACACCTTC. Translating it yields CASSLLPSSNYGYTF.

This clonotype was detected ten times or more. This chain joins TRBV5-1 and TRBJ2-5, with D possibly being TRBD2 (6 bases). Germline V lookup: CDR1 SGHRS, CDR2 YFSETQ. The CDR3 is 13 residues long. V was shortened by 3 bases and J by 2 bases, with 8 bases between the two germline ends. The CDR3 sequence: CASSWGLQETQYF. CDR3 nucleotide sequence: TGCGCCAGCAGCTGGGGACTGCAAGAGACCCAGTACTTC.

J is TRBJ2-3 and V is TRBV11-1, with D tentatively TRBD1 or TRBD2 (5 bases each). V lost 5 bases and J lost 4, with 10 bases in between. In germline, CDR1 is SGHAT, CDR2 FQDESV (reference sequence). This CDR3 is built from 13 residues. This CDR3 reads CASSLGTPDTQYF. CDR3 coding DNA: TGTGCCAGCAGCCTGGGGACCCCAGATACGCAGTATTTT.

Ten or more counts support this clonotype. The chain carries TRBV27 and TRBJ2-7; 11 nucleotides align to TRBD1. The germline V gene encodes CDR1 MNHEY and CDR2 SMNVEV (reference sequence). CDR3 size: 14 residues. V was pared by 3 bases and J by 3 bases, with 1 base of the junction left unmatched. CDR3 protein: CASSLGQGVYEQYF. The CDR3 DNA is TGTGCCAGCAGTTTGGGACAGGGGGTCTACGAGCAGTACTTC.

This clonotype was detected a few times. This sequence joins TRBV6-1 and TRBJ2-3; weak D call: TRBD2 (6 bases). The CDR3 spans 16 residues. Germline CDR1 is MNHNS and CDR2 is SASEGT. The ends were cut back, 5 bases at V and 4 bases at J, with 19 bases in the middle. The CDR3 DNA reads TGTGCCAGCAGTCCACCGGGACTTAGAGGCGCAGATACGCAGTATTTT. Residues: CASSPPGLRGADTQYF.

This sequence joins TRBV6-2 or TRBV6-3 and TRBJ2-7; D is perhaps TRBD1 or TRBD2 (5 bases each). CDR1 and CDR2 from the germline V gene are MNHEY and SVGEGT. This CDR3 contains 13 residues. Between the trimmed V and J ends, which lost 2 bases and 7 bases, there was a span of 12 bases. In DNA, the CDR3 is TGTGCCAGCAGTTACGGGACCCTCCTGGAGCAGTACTTC. This codes for CASSYGTLLEQYF.